These 24 T cell receptor beta chains originate from one sample sequenced in a study of T cells in Graves' hyperthyroidism and ophthalmopathy (dated by TCRdb to between 2018 and 2020). Receptor amplification or capture employed multiplex PCR. Sequencer: Illumina HiSeq 2000. Amplification of TCR beta CDR3 regions was carried out from RNA transcripts. For the first round of RT-PCR on the TCR CDR3, the HTBI primer set was used together with the Qiagen OneStep RT-PCR kit. Through fastp at Q25 and MiXCR, TCRdb rebuilt clones from the public reads, retaining in-frame beta chains. Entries that share a CDR3 protein sequence are merged under the most common genes and DNA. Counted in this sample were over 500,000 distinct CDR3 sequences; around 50% of them appeared once. The ten largest clones represent around 44% of the sample. The specimen sequenced was peripheral blood or thyroid tissue (not recorded which). All receptors come from an adult woman with Graves' disease, either hyperthyroidism or ophthalmopathy (not recorded which).

The chain uses TRBV29-1 and TRBJ2-2, with TRBD2 identical over 11 bases. Germline values: CDR1 SQVTM, CDR2 ANQGSEA. Trimming took 1 base from V and 4 from J; bases not matched to a gene: 2. The CDR3 is 15 amino acids. The CDR3 DNA sequence: TGCAGCGTTGAAGCCACTAGCGGGGGCACCGGGGAGCTGTTTTTT. The encoded protein is CSVEATSGGTGELFF.

This sequence joins TRBV10-3 and TRBJ1-2; 7 bases map to TRBD1. The germline gives CDR1 ENHRY, CDR2 SYGVKD. V shed 2 bases, J shed 3 bases, and the junction held 9 bases outside the gene matches. This CDR3 comprises 16 residues. Here the CDR3 reads CAISENGRDSYYGYTF. Written as DNA, the CDR3 is TGTGCCATCAGTGAGAATGGACGGGACAGCTACTATGGCTACACCTTC.

This clonotype was counted many times. The chain joins TRBV20-1 to TRBJ1-5; 12 nucleotides agree with TRBD1. With 6 bases clipped from V and 7 bases from J, the junction kept 7 bases outside the gene matches. This CDR3 has 14 residues. The germline V gene has CDR1 DFQATT and CDR2 SNEGSKA (reference sequence). CDR3 sequence: CSAVRDRGLQPQHF. The CDR3 nucleotides read TGCAGTGCCGTCCGGGACAGGGGGCTCCAGCCCCAGCATTTT.

This clonotype was seen repeatedly, ten times or more. J is TRBJ1-5 and V is TRBV9, with a tentative D call TRBD1 (5 bases). This CDR3 comprises 15 residues. V gave up 0 bases and J gave up 5 bases, with 12 bases separating them. Germline V lookup: CDR1 SGDLS, CDR2 YYNGEE. The DNA of the CDR3 is TGTGCCAGCAGCGTAGAAGGGACGAGGGATCAGCCCCAGCATTTT. This translates into CASSVEGTRDQPQHF.

At least ten counts were recorded for this clonotype. This sequence joins TRBV7-2 and TRBJ2-5, with 10 nucleotides matching TRBD2. The junction had 12 bases not matched to a gene; V was cut back by 3 bases and J by 5 bases. CDR3 length: 17 amino acids. CDR1 and CDR2 (germline): SGHTA, FQGNSA. DNA for the CDR3: TGTGCCAGCAGCTTTGGGGGGCTAGCGGGGGCTGGGGAGACCCAGTACTTC. Its translation is CASSFGGLAGAGETQYF.

In this sample, this clonotype turned up many times. V usage is TRBV20-1 and J usage is TRBJ2-7, with a tentative D call TRBD1 (5 bases). Between the trimmed V and J ends, which lost 3 bases and 7 bases, there was a span of 13 bases. CDR3 length: 12 amino acids. Per germline, CDR1 DFQATT and CDR2 SNEGSKA (reference sequence). This CDR3 reads CSARLQGGEQYF. CDR3 DNA: TGCAGTGCTAGGTTGCAGGGTGGAGAGCAGTACTTC.

A single count supports this clonotype. The CDR3 reads CSVAVTGELFF. The CDR3 DNA reads TGCAGCGTTGCTGTCACCGGGGAGCTGTTTTTT. The J gene is TRBJ2-2, the V gene TRBV29-1; D unclear. Germline-derived CDR1 and CDR2 are SQVTM and ANQGSEA. This CDR3 comprises 11 residues. With 4 bases removed from V and 4 bases from J, the gap between germline ends came to 4 bases.

At least ten counts were recorded for this clonotype. J is TRBJ1-1 and V is TRBV19; D uncertain. Germline-derived CDR1 and CDR2 are LNHDA and SQIVND (reference sequence). Between the trimmed V and J ends, which lost 3 bases and 6 bases, there was a span of 8 bases. CDR3 size: 12 residues. The CDR3 is CASSMRASEAFF. The CDR3 DNA is TGTGCCAGTAGTATGAGGGCATCTGAAGCTTTCTTT.

The chain joins TRBV19 to TRBJ2-7; D could derive from TRBD1 or TRBD2 (5 bases each). The V gene's germline CDR1 is LNHDA and CDR2 SQIVND (reference sequence). The V end was cut by 6 bases, the J end by 5 bases, with 14 bases between. The CDR3 has 13 amino acids. CDR3 residues: CASSGADRDEQYF. The CDR3 nucleotides read TGTGCCAGTAGCGGGGCCGATCGCGACGAGCAGTACTTC. Full variable domain (remainder filled in from reference TRBV19 and TRBJ2-7): DGGITQSPKYLFRKEGQNVTLSCEQNLNHDAMYWYRQDPGQGLRLIYYSQIVNDFQKGDIAEGYSVSREKKESFPLTVTSAQKNPTAFYLCASSGADRDEQYFGPGTRLTVT.

In its sample, this clonotype was seen many times. The V call is TRBV2, the J call TRBJ2-5; maybe TRBD2 (7 bases). Germline V gene data show CDR1 as SNHLY and CDR2 as FYNNEI. This CDR3 region has 15 residues. V lost 6 bases, J lost 1 base, and 15 bases lay in between. Here the CDR3 reads CASRGLGGAQETQYF. The CDR3 DNA reads as TGTGCCAGCAGGGGTCTGGGGGGGGCCCAAGAGACCCAGTACTTC.

This clonotype was counted many times. The rearrangement uses TRBV19 and TRBJ2-7; 9 positions agree with TRBD1. Per germline, CDR1 LNHDA and CDR2 SQIVND (reference sequence). The CDR3 extends over 16 amino acids. After removal of 10 bases from V and 1 base from J, the junction contained 14 bases not matched to a gene. The CDR3 protein is CATTETGTGISYEQYF. CDR3 sequence (DNA): TGTGCCACCACTGAGACCGGGACAGGGATTTCCTACGAGCAGTACTTC.

The chain combines TRBV7-9 with TRBJ1-5; no firm D call. From germline, CDR1 is SEHNR and CDR2 FQNEAQ (reference sequence). The CDR3 runs 12 residues. Trimming pared 2 bases from V and 10 bases from J, leaving 9 bases between. Here the CDR3 reads CASSLSTDPQHF. CDR3 DNA: TGTGCCAGCAGCTTATCAACGGACCCCCAGCATTTT. Filled out from reference TRBV7-9 and TRBJ1-5, the complete variable domain reads DTGVSQNPRHKITKRGQNVTFRCDPISEHNRLYWYRQTLGQGPEFLTYFQNEAQLEKSRLLSDRFSAERPKGSFSTLEIQRTEQGDSAMYLCASSLSTDPQHFGDGTRLSIL.

This rearrangement joins TRBV12-3 or TRBV12-4 to TRBJ1-1; TRBD1 might be the D (6 bases). The CDR3 is 14 amino acids. Trimming cost V 5 bases and J 5 bases, with 15 bases left between them. Written as DNA, the CDR3 is TGTGCCAGCAGTCTAACAGGGTCGTGGACTGAAGCTTTCTTT. Protein sequence: CASSLTGSWTEAFF.

A word on this clonotype: It may be a read error: a sequence one base away is much more abundant. The V gene is TRBV6-1, the J gene TRBJ1-5; TRBD1 might be the D (5 bases). The CDR3 totals 16 residues. Germline V lookup: CDR1 MNHNS, CDR2 SASEGT. CDR3 bases: TGTGCCAGCAGTGACGCAGGGATAAGCCCCAATCGGCCCCAGCATTTT. Translation gives CASSDAGISPNRPQHF.

The CDR3 here is CSGQGLADDGYTF. CDR3 in DNA: TGCAGTGGTCAGGGACTAGCGGACGATGGCTACACCTTC. The chain couples TRBV20-1 to TRBJ1-2; maybe TRBD1 (5 bases). Trimming shortened V by 7 bases and J by 6 bases, and 18 bases separated the two germline ends. Per the germline V gene, CDR1 is DFQATT and CDR2 is SNEGSKA (reference sequence). The CDR3 is made up of 13 amino acids.

Written as DNA, the CDR3 is TGTGCCAGCAGCCGTGGACTAGCGGGAGCATGGTCTGGGGCCAACGTCCTGACTTTC. This encodes CASSRGLAGAWSGANVLTF. J is TRBJ2-6 and V is TRBV10-3; 13 bases fit TRBD2. The CDR3 is 19 amino acids. V lost 10 bases and J lost 1; bases outside the gene matches: 13. Germline V gene lookup returns CDR1 ENHRY and CDR2 SYGVKD.

This clonotype came up once. This sequence joins TRBV29-1 and TRBJ2-5; 10 bases line up with TRBD2. The CDR3 spans 15 residues. After removal of 0 bases from V and 5 bases from J, the junction contained 6 bases not matched to a gene. Germline loops: CDR1 SQVTM, CDR2 ANQGSEA. CDR3 nucleotides: TGCAGCGTTGAAGAAAGCGGGAGGGCCCTTGAGACCCAGTACTTC. It translates to CSVEESGRALETQYF.

J is TRBJ1-5 and V is TRBV15, with 7 bases lining up with TRBD1. With 3 bases clipped from V and 11 bases from J, the junction kept 7 bases outside the gene matches. This CDR3 has 13 residues. Per the germline V gene, CDR1 is LNHNV and CDR2 is YYDKDF (reference sequence). CDR3 DNA sequence: TGTGCCACCAGCAGCTTAGAGGACAGGACCCAGCATTTT. Translated, it gives CATSSLEDRTQHF. The variable domain in full, with the rest retrieved from reference TRBV15 and TRBJ1-5, is DAMVIQNPRYQVTQFGKPVTLSCSQTLNHNVMYWYQQKSSQAPKLLFHYYDKDFNNEADTPDNFQSRRPNTSFCFLDIRSPGLGDTAMYLCATSSLEDRTQHFGDGTRLSIL.

The chain has TRBV5-1 and TRBJ2-7; D is perhaps TRBD1 or TRBD2 (6 bases each). The V gene lost 0 bases and the J gene lost 6 bases, with 13 bases spanning the gap. Germline CDR1 reads SGHRS; CDR2 reads YFSETQ. There are 14 residues in the CDR3. Here the CDR3 DNA reads TGCGCCAGCAGCTTGGACGGGGGCGCGGGCGAGCAGTACTTC. This codes for CASSLDGGAGEQYF.

This clonotype was counted once. The chain uses TRBV5-1 and TRBJ2-3; the match to TRBD2 covers 8 bases. CDR1 and CDR2 (germline): SGHRS, YFSETQ. The J segment lost 2 bases and the V segment lost 2 bases, leaving 4 bases of the junction unmatched. The CDR3 runs 15 residues. The CDR3 loop is CASSFSGAITDTQYF. Written as DNA, the CDR3 is TGCGCCAGCAGCTTTAGCGGGGCTATCACAGATACGCAGTATTTT.

This clonotype was seen at least ten times. The gene calls are TRBV14 and TRBJ2-2; D gene unclear. In germline, CDR1 is SGHDN, CDR2 FVKESK. The CDR3 sequence is 14 residues long. V was clipped by 1 base and J by 5 bases, with 8 bases between them. The CDR3 DNA is TGTGCCAGCAGCCAAGGGGGATGGACCGGGGAGCTGTTTTTT. Translation gives CASSQGGWTGELFF.

Only a few counts were recorded for this clonotype. The chain carries TRBV6-1 and TRBJ2-7; 12 nucleotides agree with TRBD1. J gave up 4 bases and V 6 bases, and 10 bases lay outside the gene matches. CDR1 MNHNS and CDR2 SASEGT come from the germline V gene. The CDR3 consists of 16 residues. The DNA for the CDR3 is TGTGCCAGCAGCACCGCCGGGACAGGGGGCGGGTACGAGCAGTACTTC. Protein product: CASSTAGTGGGYEQYF.

This clonotype was picked up many times. V usage is TRBV20-1 and J usage is TRBJ2-7; 10 nucleotides agree with TRBD2. The V segment lost 3 bases and the J segment 3 bases; nucleotides outside the gene matches: 2. There are 13 residues in the CDR3. Germline V gives CDR1 DFQATT, CDR2 SNEGSKA (reference sequence). The CDR3 nucleotides are TGCAGTGCTAGCGGGACTAGCGACTACGAGCAGTACTTC. It specifies CSASGTSDYEQYF.

The table lists this clonotype with many counts. V gene TRBV9 combines with J gene TRBJ1-2, with 7 bases lining up with TRBD1. The CDR3 has 15 residues. Germline CDR1 and CDR2: SGDLS and YYNGEE. Trimming at V came to 0 bases and at J to 3 bases, leaving 5 bases not matched to a gene. The CDR3 spells CASSVEARGDYGYTF. The CDR3 DNA is TGTGCCAGCAGCGTAGAGGCCAGGGGGGACTATGGCTACACCTTC.